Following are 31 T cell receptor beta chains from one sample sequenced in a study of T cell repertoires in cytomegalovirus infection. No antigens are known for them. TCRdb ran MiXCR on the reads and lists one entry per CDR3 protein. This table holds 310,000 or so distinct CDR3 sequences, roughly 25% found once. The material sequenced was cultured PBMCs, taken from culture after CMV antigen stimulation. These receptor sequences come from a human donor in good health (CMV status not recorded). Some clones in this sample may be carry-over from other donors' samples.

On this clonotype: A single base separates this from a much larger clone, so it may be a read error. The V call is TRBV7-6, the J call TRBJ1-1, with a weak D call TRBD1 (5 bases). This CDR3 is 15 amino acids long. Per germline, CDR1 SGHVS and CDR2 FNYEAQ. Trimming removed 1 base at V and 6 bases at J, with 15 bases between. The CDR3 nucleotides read TGTGCCAGCAGCTTAGATCCGGGCGGGGGTGCTGAAGCTTTCTTT. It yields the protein CASSLDPGGGAEAFF. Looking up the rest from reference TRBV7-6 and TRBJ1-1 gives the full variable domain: GAGVSQSPRYKVTKRGQDVALRCDPISGHVSLYWYRQALGQGPEFLTYFNYEAQQDKSGLPNDRFSAERPEGSISTLTIQRTEQRDSAMYRCASSLDPGGGAEAFFGQGTRLTVV.

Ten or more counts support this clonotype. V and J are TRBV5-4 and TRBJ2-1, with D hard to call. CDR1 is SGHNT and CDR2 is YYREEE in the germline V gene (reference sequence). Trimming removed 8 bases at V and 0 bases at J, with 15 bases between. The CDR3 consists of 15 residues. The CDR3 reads CASQSRSSSYNEQFF. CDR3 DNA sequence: TGTGCCAGTCAATCTAGGTCGAGCTCCTACAATGAGCAGTTCTTC. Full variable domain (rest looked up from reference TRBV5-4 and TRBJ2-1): ETGVTQSPTHLIKTRGQQVTLRCSSQSGHNTVSWYQQALGQGPQFIFQYYREEENGRGNFPPRFSGLQFPNYSSELNVNALELDDSALYLCASQSRSSSYNEQFFGPGTRLTVL.

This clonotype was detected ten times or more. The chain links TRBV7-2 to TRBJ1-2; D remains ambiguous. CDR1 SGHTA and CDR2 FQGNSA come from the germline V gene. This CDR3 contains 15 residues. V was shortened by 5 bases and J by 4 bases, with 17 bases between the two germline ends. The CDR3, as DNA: TGTGCCAGCAGCACCCGACCTTACCCGACCTATGGCTACACCTTC. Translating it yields CASSTRPYPTYGYTF.

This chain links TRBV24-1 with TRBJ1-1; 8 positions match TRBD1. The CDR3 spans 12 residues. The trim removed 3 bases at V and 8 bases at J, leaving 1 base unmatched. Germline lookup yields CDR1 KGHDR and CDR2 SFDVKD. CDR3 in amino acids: CATSDRTGEAFF. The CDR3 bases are TGTGCCACCAGTGATCGGACAGGGGAAGCTTTCTTT.

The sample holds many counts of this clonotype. The CDR3 here is CASSDWRTGDTYEQYF. DNA of the CDR3: TGTGCCAGCAGTGACTGGAGGACGGGGGATACCTACGAGCAGTACTTC. The chain couples TRBV6-1 to TRBJ2-7; the D gene is possibly TRBD2 (6 bases). The germline gives CDR1 MNHNS, CDR2 SASEGT. The CDR3 is 16 residues long. With 3 bases removed from V and 2 bases from J, the gap between germline ends came to 17 bases.

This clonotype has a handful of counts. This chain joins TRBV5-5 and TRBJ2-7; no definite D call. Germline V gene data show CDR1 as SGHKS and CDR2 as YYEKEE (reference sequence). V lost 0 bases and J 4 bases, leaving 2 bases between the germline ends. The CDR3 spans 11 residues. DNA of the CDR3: TGTGCCAGCAGCTTGGAGTACGAGCAGTACGTC. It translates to CASSLEYEQYV.

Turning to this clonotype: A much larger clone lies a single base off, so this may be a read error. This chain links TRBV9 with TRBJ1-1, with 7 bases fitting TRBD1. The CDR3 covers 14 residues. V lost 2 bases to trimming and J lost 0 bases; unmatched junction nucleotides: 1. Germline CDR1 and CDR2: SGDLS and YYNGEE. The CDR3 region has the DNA TGTGCCAGCAGCGTGACAGGGATGAACACTGAAGCTTTCTTT. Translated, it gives CASSVTGMNTEAFF.

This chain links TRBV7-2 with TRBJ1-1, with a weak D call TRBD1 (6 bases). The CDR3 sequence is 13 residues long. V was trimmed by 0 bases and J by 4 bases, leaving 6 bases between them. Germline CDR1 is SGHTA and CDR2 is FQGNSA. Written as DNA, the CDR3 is TGTGCCAGCAGCTTAGCGACAGGCACTGAAGCTTTCTTT. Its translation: CASSLATGTEAFF.

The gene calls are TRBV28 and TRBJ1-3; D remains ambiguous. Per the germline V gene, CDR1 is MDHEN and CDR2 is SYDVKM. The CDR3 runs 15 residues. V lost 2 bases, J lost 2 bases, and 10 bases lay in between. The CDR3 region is CASSLLEGPGNTIYF. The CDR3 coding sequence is TGTGCCAGCAGTTTACTGGAGGGCCCTGGAAACACCATATATTTT.

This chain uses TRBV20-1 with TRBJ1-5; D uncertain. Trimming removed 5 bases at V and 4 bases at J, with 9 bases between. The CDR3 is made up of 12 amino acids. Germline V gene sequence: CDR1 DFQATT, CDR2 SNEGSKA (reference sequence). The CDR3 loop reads CSAVLSNQPQHF. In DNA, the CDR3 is TGCAGTGCTGTCCTATCAAATCAGCCCCAGCATTTT.

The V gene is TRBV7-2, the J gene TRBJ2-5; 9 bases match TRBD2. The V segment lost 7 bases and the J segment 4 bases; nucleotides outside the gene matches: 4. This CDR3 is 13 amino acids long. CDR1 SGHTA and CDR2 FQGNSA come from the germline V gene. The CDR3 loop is CASTQLAGETQYF. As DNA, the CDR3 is TGTGCCAGCACCCAACTAGCGGGAGAGACCCAGTACTTC.

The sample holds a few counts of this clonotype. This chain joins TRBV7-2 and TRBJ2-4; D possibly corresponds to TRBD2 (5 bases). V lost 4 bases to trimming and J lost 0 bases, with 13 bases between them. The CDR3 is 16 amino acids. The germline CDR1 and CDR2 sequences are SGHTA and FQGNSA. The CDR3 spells CASSWVSGLAKNIQYF. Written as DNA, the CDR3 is TGTGCCAGCAGCTGGGTATCCGGACTAGCCAAAAACATTCAGTACTTC.

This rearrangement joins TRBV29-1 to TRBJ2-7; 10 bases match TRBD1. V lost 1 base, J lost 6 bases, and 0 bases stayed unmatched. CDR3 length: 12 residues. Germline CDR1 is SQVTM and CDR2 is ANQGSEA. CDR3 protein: CSVEGDRGEQYV. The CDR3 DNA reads TGCAGCGTTGAAGGGGACAGGGGCGAGCAGTACGTC.

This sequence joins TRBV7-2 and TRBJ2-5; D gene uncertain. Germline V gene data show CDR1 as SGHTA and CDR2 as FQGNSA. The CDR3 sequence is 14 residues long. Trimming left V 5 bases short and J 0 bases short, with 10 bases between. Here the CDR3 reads CASSRAKYQETQYF. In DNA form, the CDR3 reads TGTGCCAGCAGCCGGGCGAAGTACCAAGAGACCCAGTACTTC.

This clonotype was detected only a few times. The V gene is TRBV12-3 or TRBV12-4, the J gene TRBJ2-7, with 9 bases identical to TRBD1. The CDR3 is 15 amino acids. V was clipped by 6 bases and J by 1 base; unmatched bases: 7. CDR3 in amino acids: CASSKPGQGSYEQYV. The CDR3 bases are TGTGCCAGCAGCAAACCGGGACAGGGTTCCTACGAGCAGTACGTC.

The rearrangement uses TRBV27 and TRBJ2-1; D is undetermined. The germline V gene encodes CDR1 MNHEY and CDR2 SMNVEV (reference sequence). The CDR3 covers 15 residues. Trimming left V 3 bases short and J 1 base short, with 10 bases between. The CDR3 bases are TGTGCCAGCAGTTTTGTGCCCCCATCCTACAATGAGCAGTTCTTC. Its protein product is CASSFVPPSYNEQFF.

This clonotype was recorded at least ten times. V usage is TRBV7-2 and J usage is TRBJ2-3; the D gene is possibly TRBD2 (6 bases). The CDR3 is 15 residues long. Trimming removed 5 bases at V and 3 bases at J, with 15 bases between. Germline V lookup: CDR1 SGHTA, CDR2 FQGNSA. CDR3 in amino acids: CASSPEGTRTDTQYF. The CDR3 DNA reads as TGTGCCAGCAGCCCGGAGGGTACTCGGACAGATACGCAGTATTTT.

The CDR3 loop is CASSSNLPGQGPQPQHF. The DNA for the CDR3 is TGTGCCAGCAGTTCTAACTTGCCGGGACAGGGACCGCAGCCCCAGCATTTT. The chain couples TRBV12-3 or TRBV12-4 to TRBJ1-5, with 9 positions matching TRBD1. This CDR3 has 17 residues. Trimming at V came to 4 bases and at J to 7 bases, leaving 14 bases not matched to a gene.

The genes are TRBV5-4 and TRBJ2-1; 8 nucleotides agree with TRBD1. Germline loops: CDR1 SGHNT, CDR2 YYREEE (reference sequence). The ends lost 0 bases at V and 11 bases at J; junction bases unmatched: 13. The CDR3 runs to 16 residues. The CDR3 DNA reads TGTGCCAGCAGCTTGGCGGGACAGGAGACGTTGGTAAAGCAGTTCTTC. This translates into CASSLAGQETLVKQFF.

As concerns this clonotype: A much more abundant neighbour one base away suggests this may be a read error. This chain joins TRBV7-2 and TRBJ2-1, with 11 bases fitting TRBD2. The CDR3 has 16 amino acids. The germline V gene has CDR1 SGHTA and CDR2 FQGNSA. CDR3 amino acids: CASRPPASGRRNEPFF. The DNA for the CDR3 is TGTGCCAGCCGACCCCCGGCTAGCGGGAGGAGGAATGAGCCGTTCTTC. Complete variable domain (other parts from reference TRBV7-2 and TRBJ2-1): GAGVSQSPSNKVTEKGKDVELRCDPISGHTALYWYRQSLGQGLEFLIYFQGNSAPDKSGLPSDRFSAERTGGSVSTLTIQRTQQEDSAVYLCASRPPASGRRNEPFFGPGTRLTVL.

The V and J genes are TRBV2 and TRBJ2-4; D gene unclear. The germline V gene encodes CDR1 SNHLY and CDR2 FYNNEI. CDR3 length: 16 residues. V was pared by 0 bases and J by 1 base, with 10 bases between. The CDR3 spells CASSEALNAAKNIQYF. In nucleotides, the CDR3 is TGTGCCAGCAGTGAAGCGCTGAATGCGGCCAAAAACATTCAGTACTTC.

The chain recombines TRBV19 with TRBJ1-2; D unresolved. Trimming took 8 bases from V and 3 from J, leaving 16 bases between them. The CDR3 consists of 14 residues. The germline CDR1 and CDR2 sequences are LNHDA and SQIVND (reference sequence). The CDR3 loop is CASSWGYRDYGYTF. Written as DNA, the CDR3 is TGTGCCAGTTCGTGGGGATACCGTGACTATGGCTACACCTTC.

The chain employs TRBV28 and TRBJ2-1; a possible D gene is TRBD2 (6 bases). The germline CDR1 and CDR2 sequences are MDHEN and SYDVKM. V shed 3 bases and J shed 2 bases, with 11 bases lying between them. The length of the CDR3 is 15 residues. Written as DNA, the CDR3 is TGTGCCAGCAGTTTTCGGGAGTGGGCCTACAATGAGCAGTTCTTC. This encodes CASSFREWAYNEQFF.

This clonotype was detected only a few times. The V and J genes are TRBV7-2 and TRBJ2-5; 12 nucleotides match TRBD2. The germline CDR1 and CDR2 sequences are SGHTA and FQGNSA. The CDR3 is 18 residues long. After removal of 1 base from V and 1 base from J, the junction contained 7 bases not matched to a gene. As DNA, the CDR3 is TGTGCCAGCAGCTTAGTTCCCGGGACTAGCGGGTCCCAAGAGACCCAGTACTTC. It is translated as CASSLVPGTSGSQETQYF.

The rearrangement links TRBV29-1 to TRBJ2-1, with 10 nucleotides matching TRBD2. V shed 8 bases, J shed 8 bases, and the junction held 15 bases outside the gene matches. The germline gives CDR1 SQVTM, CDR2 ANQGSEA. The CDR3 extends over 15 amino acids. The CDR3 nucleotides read TGCAGCCTATTAACCCCGAGCGGGAGGGCCTATGAGCAGTTCTTC. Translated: CSLLTPSGRAYEQFF.

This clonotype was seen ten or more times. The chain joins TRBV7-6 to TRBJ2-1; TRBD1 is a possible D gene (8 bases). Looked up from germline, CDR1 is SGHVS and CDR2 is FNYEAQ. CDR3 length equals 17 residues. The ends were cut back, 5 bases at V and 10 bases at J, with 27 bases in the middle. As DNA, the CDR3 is TGTGCCAGCAGCCTCAAACAGGGGGGGATGACTAGCCCCGAGCAGTTCTTC. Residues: CASSLKQGGMTSPEQFF.

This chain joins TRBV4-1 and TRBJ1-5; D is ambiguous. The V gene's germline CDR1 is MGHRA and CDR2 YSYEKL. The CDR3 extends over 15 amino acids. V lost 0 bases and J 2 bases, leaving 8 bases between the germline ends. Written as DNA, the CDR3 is TGCGCCAGCAGCCAAGATCCCAATGGCAATCAGCCCCAGCATTTT. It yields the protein CASSQDPNGNQPQHF.

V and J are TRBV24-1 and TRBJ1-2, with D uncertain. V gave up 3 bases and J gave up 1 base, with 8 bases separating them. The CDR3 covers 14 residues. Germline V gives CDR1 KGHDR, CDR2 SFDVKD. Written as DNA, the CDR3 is TGTGCCACCAGTGATGACCGGTATAACTATGGCTACACCTTC. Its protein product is CATSDDRYNYGYTF.

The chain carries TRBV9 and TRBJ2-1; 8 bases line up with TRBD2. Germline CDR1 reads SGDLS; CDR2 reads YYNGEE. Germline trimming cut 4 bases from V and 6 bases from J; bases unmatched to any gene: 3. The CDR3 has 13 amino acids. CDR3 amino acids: CASSSSGFNEQFF. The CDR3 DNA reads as TGTGCCAGCAGCTCTAGCGGGTTCAATGAGCAGTTCTTC.

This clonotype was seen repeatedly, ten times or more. The CDR3 region has the DNA TGTGCCAGCACCCTACGCGGGGGGTCCTACAATGAGCAGTTCTTC. The encoded protein is CASTLRGGSYNEQFF. The chain carries TRBV7-2 and TRBJ2-1; 8 bases are a match to TRBD2. Trimming took 7 bases from V and 1 from J; bases not matched to a gene: 6. Germline CDR1 reads SGHTA; CDR2 reads FQGNSA. The CDR3 is made up of 15 amino acids.

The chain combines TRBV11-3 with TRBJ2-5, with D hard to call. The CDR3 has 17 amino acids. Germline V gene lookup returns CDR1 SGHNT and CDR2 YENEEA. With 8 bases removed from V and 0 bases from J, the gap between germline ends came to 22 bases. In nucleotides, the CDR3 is TGTGCCAGCCGGATCGGGCGTAAAATTCAGTACCAAGAGACCCAGTACTTC. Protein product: CASRIGRKIQYQETQYF.